This T cell receptor (beta chain) came from a study of T cells in Graves' hyperthyroidism and ophthalmopathy (dated by TCRdb to between 2018 and 2021). A note on the overall study: Peripheral blood was sampled at the time of initial diagnosis, prior to any treatment. Once sampling was done, hyperthyroidism patients were given methimazole at a starting dose of 30 mg daily, whereas ophthalmopathy patients were given high-dose intravenous methylprednisolone. To identify distinguishing TCR V-J signatures, a discovery cohort of about 100 patients was used, comprising some 45 with Graves' ophthalmopathy and 57 with stable Graves' hyperthyroidism. Whether ophthalmopathy could be predicted prospectively was tested in an independent validation cohort made up of approximately 19 hyperthyroidism patients plus 17 patients who later progressed to ophthalmopathy. In addition, the study compared T-cell repertoires in thyroid tissue and in blood from about six Graves' hyperthyroidism patients. The paper describes TCR Vbeta CDR3 sequencing of 140 or so peripheral blood samples, made up of 43 ophthalmopathy patients, 70 to 75 hyperthyroidism patients and roughly 17 progressor patients. For training and testing, the 100 or so patients in the discovery cohort were randomly divided in a 7:3 ratio. Broader findings and caveats from the paper: Most expanded thyroid clonotypes (frequency above 0.001) were also detected in blood, a finding suggesting that blood repertoires may reflect thyroid immune responses. In validation, the model predicted progression to ophthalmopathy with 65% to 71% sensitivity and about 73% specificity, a median of around six months before onset. In cross-validation, a model built on a 13 V-J signature told ophthalmopathy apart from stable hyperthyroidism with under 90% sensitivity and roughly 81% specificity, and in testing the same model reached 80%/75%. No statistical method was used to set the sample size in advance, and investigators knew the group allocation.

A note on this clonotype: Its antigen has not been determined. There are no base qualities to consult, and no much larger clone falls within one base.

TCR beta CDR3 regions were amplified from RNA transcripts. The TCR CDR3 was subjected to a first round of RT-PCR using the HTBI primer set and the Qiagen OneStep RT-PCR kit. A second multiplex PCR round built the libraries, followed by size selection and purification. Sequencing of the libraries was done on an Illumina HiSeq2000 using paired-end 100 bp reads. Regarding the original processing steps: SOAPnuke was used to process the raw data, removing reads that contained adapters or uncalled bases, had a mean Phred below 15, or lacked an exact match to the constant primer or identifier. High-quality paired reads were merged with COPE v1.2.5, and unique nucleotide sequences were defined as clonotypes. Clonotypes were aligned to IMGT TRBV, TRBD and TRBJ reference segments using MiTCR v1.1. Only V-J combinations with frequency above 0.0001, covering approximately 99% of repertoires, were analysed. A TCS score was defined as the ratio between F50 (clonal expansion) and ExV (chaos), using BLOSUM62-based TCRdist between CDR3 peptides within each V-J. Welch's t-statistics and random forest reduced several hundred V-J features to 13, which were used in a naive Bayes classifier (R e1071). The Morisita-Horn index was used to measure how similar the thyroid and blood repertoires were. TCRdb handled the public reads itself, with Q25 trimming in fastp and clone calling in MiXCR, and kept productive beta chains. Identical CDR3 protein sequences are pooled into one entry, listed with their most common genes and DNA. Here the V and J calls rest on TCRdb's processing, not on the authors' analysis. For this sample the table gives over 700,000 distinct CDR3 sequences, of which 35% to 40% were detected only once. Together, the top ten hold about 9% of the sample.

Graves' hyperthyroidism was defined as stable when no progression to ophthalmopathy occurred over 18 months of follow-up. Hyperthyroidism patients were newly diagnosed, with disease duration under 2 months, and aged 18 to 65 years. The study excluded patients with uncontrolled infections, other autoimmune diseases, pregnancy or lactation. Diagnoses relied on clinical symptoms, serum thyroxine and TRAb, thyroid ultrasound and orbital computed tomography. Ficoll-Paque density gradient centrifugation was used to isolate PBMCs from around 10 ml of fresh peripheral blood. Total RNA was extracted using Trizol reagent, and RNA quality was assessed on an Agilent 2100 Bioanalyzer. Cut back by 5 bases and 0 bases, the V and J ends lie 8 bases apart. Via the germline V gene, CDR1 is SGHAT and CDR2 FQNNGV. The CDR3 covers 14 residues, taking in both the cysteine and the phenylalanine. The kept DNA is CDR3 alone, 42 bases in frame from the first base.

Sequencing was carried out using blood. The receptor comes from a man between 18 and 35 years old with Graves' hyperthyroidism. The chain is made from TRBV11-2 and TRBJ1-5, with the D gene too uncertain to name. The DNA is TGTGCCAGCAGCCCCTGGGTTAGCAATCAGCCCCAGCATTTT. It translates as CASSPWVSNQPQHF.